This T cell receptor (beta chain) is drawn from a study of control samples from healthy donors and cancer patients. The assay was immunoSEQ multiplex PCR, and TCRdb's table has in-frame clones only and misses some. The data contain 30,000 to 40,000 clones, approximately 94% of them singletons. The germline V gene has CDR1 SEHNR and CDR2 FQNEAQ (reference sequence). This CDR3 is 15 amino acids long. The J segment lost 5 bases and the V segment lost 5 bases, leaving 9 bases of the junction unmatched. The source is a man between 40 and 49 years old with colorectal cancer. The chain links TRBV7-9 to TRBJ2-7; 10 bases are shared with TRBD1. The sequenced sample consisted of PBMCs. The CDR3 sequence is CASSPPGTGVHEQYF. The CDR3 DNA follows: TGTGCCAGCAGCCCTCCCGGGACAGGGGTCCACGAGCAGTACTTC. Together with reference TRBV7-9 and TRBJ2-7, the CDR3 gives the full variable domain: DTGVSQNPRHKITKRGQNVTFRCDPISEHNRLYWYRQTLGQGPEFLTYFQNEAQLEKSRLLSDRFSAERPKGSFSTLEIQRTEQGDSAMYLCASSPPGTGVHEQYFGPGTRLTVT.